One and the same sample provided the 22 T cell receptor beta chains below, sequenced in a study of shared clonotypes between healthy human individuals. Sequencing used immunoSEQ multiplex PCR; TCRdb keeps in-frame clones, though not all of them. Of about 1,900,000 clones listed, roughly 94% are singletons. Only CD45RO-negative cells positively selected for CCR7 counted as naive CD8 cells, so terminally differentiated effector memory CD45RA+ cells were excluded. Sample: naive CD8+ T cells sorted from blood. Receptor source: a man aged 18 to 30 in good health.

CDR3 DNA: TGCGCCAGCAGCCAAGTTTCAGGGGCCGGTCAGCCCCAGCATTTT. Translated, it gives CASSQVSGAGQPQHF. The V call is TRBV4-1, the J call TRBJ1-5, with D perhaps matching TRBD1 (6 bases). Trimming pared 1 base from V and 6 bases from J, leaving 13 bases between. The CDR3 covers 15 residues. The V gene's germline CDR1 is MGHRA and CDR2 YSYEKL.

The genes are TRBV5-4 and TRBJ1-4, with TRBD1 identical over 12 bases. The V gene's germline CDR1 is SGHNT and CDR2 YYREEE (reference sequence). The CDR3 runs 15 residues. Trimming took 4 bases from V and 8 from J; bases not matched to a gene: 6. The CDR3 nucleotides are TGTGCCAGCAGCCCCGGGACAGGGGGCAGGGAAAAACTGTTTTTT. Its protein is CASSPGTGGREKLFF.

The gene calls are TRBV28 and TRBJ1-2, with unresolved D. There are 14 residues in the CDR3. The germline V gene has CDR1 MDHEN and CDR2 SYDVKM. The V and J ends lost 6 bases and 4 bases respectively, with 15 bases between them. The CDR3: CASRPTPQAYGYTF. The CDR3 coding sequence is TGTGCCAGCAGACCTACCCCGCAGGCCTATGGCTACACCTTC.

The V and J genes are TRBV11-2 and TRBJ2-7, with D unclear. The CDR3 runs 13 residues. Germline lookup yields CDR1 SGHAT and CDR2 FQNNGV. V shed 1 base and J shed 3 bases, with 7 bases lying between them. CDR3 in amino acids: CASSLGMDYEQYF. CDR3 DNA sequence: TGTGCCAGCAGCTTAGGGATGGACTACGAGCAGTACTTC. Based on the CDR3 plus reference TRBV11-2 and TRBJ2-7, the full variable domain is EAGVAQSPRYKIIEKRQSVAFWCNPISGHATLYWYQQILGQGPKLLIQFQNNGVVDDSQLPKDRFSAERLKGVDSTLKIQPAKLEDSAVYLCASSLGMDYEQYFGPGTRLTVT.

The chain combines TRBV28 with TRBJ2-7, with D perhaps given as TRBD1 or TRBD2 (5 bases each). The CDR3 runs 14 residues. Germline V gene sequence: CDR1 MDHEN, CDR2 SYDVKM. Trimming stripped 2 bases from V and 6 bases from J, with 14 bases between. DNA for the CDR3: TGTGCCAGCAGTTTAGTAGGGACGACCGGCGAGCAGTACTTC. Translation gives CASSLVGTTGEQYF. Filled out from reference TRBV28 and TRBJ2-7, the complete variable domain reads DVKVTQSSRYLVKRTGEKVFLECVQDMDHENMFWYRQDPGLGLRLIYFSYDVKMKEKGDIPEGYSVSREKKERFSLILESASTNQTSMYLCASSLVGTTGEQYFGPGTRLTVT.

The V call is TRBV4-1, the J call TRBJ2-1, with TRBD2 matching over 7 bases. J lost 3 bases, V lost 3 bases, and 8 bases had no gene match. This CDR3 region has 16 residues. In germline, CDR1 is MGHRA, CDR2 YSYEKL. The CDR3 protein is CASSHLPSGIYNEQFF. CDR3 DNA sequence: TGCGCCAGCAGCCACCTTCCAAGCGGGATCTACAATGAGCAGTTCTTC.

This sequence joins TRBV4-3 and TRBJ2-5; 7 positions match TRBD1. Germline values: CDR1 LGHNA, CDR2 YSLEER. The CDR3 consists of 14 residues. V dropped 5 bases and J dropped 4; count of bases not matched to a gene: 7. The CDR3 protein is CASSATGLGETQYF. As DNA, the CDR3 is TGCGCCAGCAGCGCGACAGGGCTGGGAGAGACCCAGTACTTC.

The chain couples TRBV27 to TRBJ2-1; 10 bases line up with TRBD2. The length of the CDR3 is 15 residues. Germline V lookup: CDR1 MNHEY, CDR2 SMNVEV (reference sequence). V gave up 3 bases and J gave up 5 bases; unmatched junction bases: 4. The CDR3 spells CASSFGTSAHNEQFF. In DNA, the CDR3 is TGTGCCAGCAGTTTTGGGACTAGCGCCCACAATGAGCAGTTCTTC.

V usage is TRBV9 and J usage is TRBJ1-2; TRBD1 matches 8 bases. Germline CDR1 SGDLS, CDR2 YYNGEE. V trimming: 0 bases; J trimming: 0 bases; junction bases outside the gene matches: 10. The CDR3 consists of 18 residues. The CDR3 loop is CASSVGRVTGGANYGYTF. DNA of the CDR3: TGTGCCAGCAGCGTAGGAAGGGTCACAGGGGGGGCTAACTATGGCTACACCTTC.

J is TRBJ2-5 and V is TRBV29-1; D is uncertain. Looked up from germline, CDR1 is SQVTM and CDR2 is ANQGSEA. V gave up 2 bases and J gave up 4 bases, with 23 bases separating them. The CDR3 loop spans 17 amino acids. The CDR3 DNA reads as TGCAGCGTTGAACCCTACCTGACTGCCGGCTTGGGAGAGACCCAGTACTTC. This sequence encodes CSVEPYLTAGLGETQYF.

The chain links TRBV19 to TRBJ1-4, with D unclear. The germline CDR1 and CDR2 sequences are LNHDA and SQIVND (reference sequence). CDR3 length equals 15 residues. V shed 0 bases and J shed 5 bases, with 10 bases lying between them. This CDR3 reads CASSIDFEYNEKLFF. The CDR3 coding sequence is TGTGCCAGTAGTATAGATTTCGAATACAATGAAAAACTGTTTTTT.

The CDR3 protein is CATSRDRSNVLTF. The CDR3 DNA is TGTGCCACCAGCAGAGACAGATCCAACGTCCTGACTTTC. V is TRBV15 and J is TRBJ2-6; D is unresolved. Germline CDR1 reads LNHNV; CDR2 reads YYDKDF (reference sequence). Trimming left V 0 bases short and J 8 bases short, with 5 bases between. The CDR3 loop spans 13 amino acids.

V usage is TRBV4-1 and J usage is TRBJ1-3; TRBD1 is a possible D gene (6 bases). V lost 1 base to trimming and J lost 6 bases, with 13 bases between them. The CDR3 has 15 amino acids. Germline CDR1 reads MGHRA; CDR2 reads YSYEKL. CDR3 in DNA: TGCGCCAGCAGCCAAGGGGATCAGGGGCAAAACACCATATATTTT. Protein product: CASSQGDQGQNTIYF.

V gene TRBV6-7 combines with J gene TRBJ2-5, with TRBD2 matching over 12 bases. Being an ORF, TRBV6-7 has a function that is uncertain. The CDR3 is made up of 19 amino acids. J lost 5 bases, V lost 7 bases, and 20 bases had no gene match. The CDR3 DNA reads TGTGCCAGCATCCATTTGGGCCTAGCGGGGGGGCCAAACGTGGAGACCCAGTACTTC. It encodes CASIHLGLAGGPNVETQYF.

This clone has just one count. V and J are TRBV27 and TRBJ2-1, with 10 bases fitting TRBD2. Germline CDR1 and CDR2: MNHEY and SMNVEV (reference sequence). The ends lost 5 bases at V and 10 bases at J; junction bases unmatched: 11. The CDR3 covers 15 residues. CDR3 bases: TGTGCCAGCAGTCCCTGGACTAGCGGCCCACGGGAGCAGTTCTTC. Its translation is CASSPWTSGPREQFF.

The V call is TRBV6-1, the J call TRBJ2-4; TRBD2 is a possible D gene (7 bases). V was clipped by 7 bases and J by 8 bases, with 21 bases between them. Germline CDR1 is MNHNS and CDR2 is SASEGT. The CDR3 covers 15 residues. The CDR3 nucleotides read TGTGCCAGCAATAACAGGGAGGGAACGGCGGACATTCAGTACTTC. Amino acids: CASNNREGTADIQYF.

This chain uses TRBV4-2 with TRBJ2-1; 10 bases align to TRBD2. This CDR3 has 15 amino acids. CDR1 and CDR2 from the germline V gene are LGHNA and YNFKEQ. The V segment lost 0 bases and the J segment 6 bases; nucleotides outside the gene matches: 2. The CDR3 DNA is TGTGCCAGCAGCCAAGAGAGCGGGGGGGGCAATGAGCAGTTCTTC. Translation: CASSQESGGGNEQFF.

V is TRBV11-1 and J is TRBJ2-1; 11 positions agree with TRBD2. This CDR3 has 17 amino acids. Trimming at V came to 1 base and at J to 3 bases, leaving 5 bases not matched to a gene. Germline CDR1 reads SGHAT; CDR2 reads FQDESV (reference sequence). The CDR3 reads CASSLGLAGGFYNEQFF. Here the CDR3 DNA reads TGTGCCAGCAGCTTAGGGCTAGCGGGGGGATTCTACAATGAGCAGTTCTTC. Complete variable domain (other parts from reference TRBV11-1 and TRBJ2-1): EAEVAQSPRYKITEKSQAVAFWCDPISGHATLYWYRQILGQGPELLVQFQDESVVDDSQLPKDRFSAERLKGVDSTLKIQPAELGDSAMYLCASSLGLAGGFYNEQFFGPGTRLTVL.

CDR3 nucleotides: TGCGCCAGCAGCCGAATCGGACAGGGGGCGAACGAGCAGTACTTC. Translation gives CASSRIGQGANEQYF. This sequence joins TRBV4-1 and TRBJ2-7; 11 nucleotides line up with TRBD1. The J segment lost 5 bases and the V segment lost 4 bases, leaving 7 bases of the junction unmatched. Germline CDR1 MGHRA, CDR2 YSYEKL. The CDR3 contains 15 residues.

The J gene is TRBJ1-2, the V gene TRBV1; TRBD1, the table's D call, was not compared with the DNA. TRBV1 corresponds to a pseudogene. This CDR3 region has 16 residues. The CDR3 region is CTSSQPDRGWSYGYTF. In nucleotides, the CDR3 is TGCACCAGCAGCCAGCCCGACAGGGGATGGAGCTATGGCTACACCTTC.

For this clone: A junction boundary mismatches the germline segment, possibly from a read error. The CDR3 DNA reads TGTGCCAGCAGCCCCGACACCGGGACTGCTTTCACCTGGGAGCTGTTTTTT. This encodes CASSPDTGTAFTWELFF. This rearrangement joins TRBV5-5 to TRBJ2-2, with a weak D call TRBD2 (6 bases). The CDR3 consists of 17 residues. In germline, CDR1 is SGHKS, CDR2 YYEKEE (reference sequence).

The table lists this clone with a count of one. The same CDR3 also results from other DNA sequences found in this sample. The chain joins TRBV6-5 to TRBJ2-7; D perhaps matches TRBD2 (6 bases). The CDR3 spans 14 residues. V lost 0 bases and J 3 bases, leaving 9 bases between the germline ends. The germline CDR1 and CDR2 sequences are MNHEY and SVGAGI. The CDR3 nucleotides are TGTGCCAGCAGTTACTCCCCCGGGAGCTACGAGCAGTACTTC. It yields the protein CASSYSPGSYEQYF.